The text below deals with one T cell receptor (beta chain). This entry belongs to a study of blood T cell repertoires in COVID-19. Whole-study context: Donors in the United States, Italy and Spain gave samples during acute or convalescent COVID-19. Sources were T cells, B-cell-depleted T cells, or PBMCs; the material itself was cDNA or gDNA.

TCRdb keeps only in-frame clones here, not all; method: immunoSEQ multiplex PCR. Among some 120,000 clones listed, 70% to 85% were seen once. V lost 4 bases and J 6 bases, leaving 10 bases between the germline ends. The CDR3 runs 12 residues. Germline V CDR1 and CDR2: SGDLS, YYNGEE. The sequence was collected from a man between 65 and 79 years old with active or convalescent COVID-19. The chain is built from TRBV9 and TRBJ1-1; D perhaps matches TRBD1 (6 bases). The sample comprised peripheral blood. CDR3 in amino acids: CASSRTGPEAFF. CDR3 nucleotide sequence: TGTGCCAGCAGCCGTACAGGGCCTGAAGCTTTCTTT.